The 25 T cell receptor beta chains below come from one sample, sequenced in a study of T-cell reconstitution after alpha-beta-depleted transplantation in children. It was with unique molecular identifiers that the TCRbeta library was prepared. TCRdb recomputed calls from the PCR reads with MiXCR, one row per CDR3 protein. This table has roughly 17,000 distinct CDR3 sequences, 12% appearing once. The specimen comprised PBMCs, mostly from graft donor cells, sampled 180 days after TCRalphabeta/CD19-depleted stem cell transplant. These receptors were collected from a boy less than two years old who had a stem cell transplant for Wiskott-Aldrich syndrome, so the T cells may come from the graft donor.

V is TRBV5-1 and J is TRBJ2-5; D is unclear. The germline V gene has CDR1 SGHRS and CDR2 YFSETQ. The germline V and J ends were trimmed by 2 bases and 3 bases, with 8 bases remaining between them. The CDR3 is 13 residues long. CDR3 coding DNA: TGCGCCAGCAGCTTCGACTCAAAAGAGACCCAGTACTTC. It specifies CASSFDSKETQYF.

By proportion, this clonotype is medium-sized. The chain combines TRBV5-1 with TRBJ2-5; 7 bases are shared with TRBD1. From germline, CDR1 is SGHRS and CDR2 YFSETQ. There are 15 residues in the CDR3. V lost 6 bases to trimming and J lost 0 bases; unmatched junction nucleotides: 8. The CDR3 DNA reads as TGCGCCAGCACCGACAGGGCGGGTAACCAAGAGACCCAGTACTTC. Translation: CASTDRAGNQETQYF.

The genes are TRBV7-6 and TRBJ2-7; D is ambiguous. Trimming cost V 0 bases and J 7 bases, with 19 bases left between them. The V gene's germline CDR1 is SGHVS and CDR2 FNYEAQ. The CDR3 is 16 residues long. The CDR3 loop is CASSLAQGPPMGEQYF. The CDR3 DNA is TGTGCCAGCAGCTTAGCGCAAGGACCCCCCATGGGTGAGCAGTACTTC.

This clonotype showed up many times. CDR3 sequence (DNA): TGTGCCAGCAGTTACGGCAGGAGGGCCACAGATACGCAGTATTTT. This sequence encodes CASSYGRRATDTQYF. The V call is TRBV6-5, the J call TRBJ2-3; D is possibly TRBD2 (6 bases). Germline V lookup: CDR1 MNHEY, CDR2 SVGAGI. This CDR3 region has 15 residues. V lost 2 bases and J lost 2, with 11 bases in between.

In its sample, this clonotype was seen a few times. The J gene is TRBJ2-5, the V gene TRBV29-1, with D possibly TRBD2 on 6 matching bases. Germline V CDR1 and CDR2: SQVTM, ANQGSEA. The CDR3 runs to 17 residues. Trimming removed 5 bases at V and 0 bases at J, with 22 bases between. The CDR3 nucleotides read TGCAGCGTTACTAGCCCCCCCGGCAGGGTCCACCAAGAGACCCAGTACTTC. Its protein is CSVTSPPGRVHQETQYF.

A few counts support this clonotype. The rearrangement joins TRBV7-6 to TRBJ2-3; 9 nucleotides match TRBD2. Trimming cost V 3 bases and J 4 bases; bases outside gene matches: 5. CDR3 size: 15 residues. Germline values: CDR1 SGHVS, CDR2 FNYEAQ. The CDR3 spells CASSFTRGRADTQYF. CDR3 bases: TGTGCCAGCAGCTTCACTCGCGGGAGGGCAGATACGCAGTATTTT.

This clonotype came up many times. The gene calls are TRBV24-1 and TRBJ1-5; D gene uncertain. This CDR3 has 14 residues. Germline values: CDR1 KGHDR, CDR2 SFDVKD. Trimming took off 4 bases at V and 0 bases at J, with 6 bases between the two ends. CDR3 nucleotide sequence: TGTGCCACCAGTGAAGTTTATAGCAATCAGCCCCAGCATTTT. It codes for CATSEVYSNQPQHF.

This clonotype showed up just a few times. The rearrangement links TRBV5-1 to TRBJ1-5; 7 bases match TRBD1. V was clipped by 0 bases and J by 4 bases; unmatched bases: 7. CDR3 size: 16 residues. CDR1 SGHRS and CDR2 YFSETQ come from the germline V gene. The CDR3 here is CASSLAPGGYNQPQHF. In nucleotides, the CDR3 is TGCGCCAGCAGCTTGGCCCCAGGGGGGTATAATCAGCCCCAGCATTTT.

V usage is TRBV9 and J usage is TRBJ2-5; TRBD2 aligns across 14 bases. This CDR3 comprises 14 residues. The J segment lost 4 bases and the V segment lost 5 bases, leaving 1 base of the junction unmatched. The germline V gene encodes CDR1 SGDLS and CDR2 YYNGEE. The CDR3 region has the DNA TGTGCCAGCAGTGGACTAGCGGGAGGAGAGACCCAGTACTTC. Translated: CASSGLAGGETQYF.

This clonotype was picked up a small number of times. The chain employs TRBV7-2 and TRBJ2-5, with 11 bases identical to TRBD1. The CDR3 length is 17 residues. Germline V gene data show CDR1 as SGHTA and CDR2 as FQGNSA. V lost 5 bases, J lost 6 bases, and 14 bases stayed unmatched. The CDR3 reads CASSVTGTGGPKKTQYF. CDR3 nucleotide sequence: TGTGCCAGCAGCGTAACCGGGACAGGGGGACCCAAAAAGACCCAGTACTTC.

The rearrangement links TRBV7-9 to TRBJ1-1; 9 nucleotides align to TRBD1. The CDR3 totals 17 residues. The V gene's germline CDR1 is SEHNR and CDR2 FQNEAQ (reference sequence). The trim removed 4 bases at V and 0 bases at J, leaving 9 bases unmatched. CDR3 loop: CASSSPGTGYMNTEAFF. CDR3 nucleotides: TGTGCCAGCAGCTCCCCCGGGACAGGGTACATGAACACTGAAGCTTTCTTT.

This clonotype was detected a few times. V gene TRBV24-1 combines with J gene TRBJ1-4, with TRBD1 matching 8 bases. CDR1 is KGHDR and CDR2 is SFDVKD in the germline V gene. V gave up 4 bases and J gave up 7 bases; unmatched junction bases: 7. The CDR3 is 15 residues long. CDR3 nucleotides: TGTGCCACCAGTGACCCGACAGGGGTAGGTGAAAAACTGTTTTTT. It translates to CATSDPTGVGEKLFF.

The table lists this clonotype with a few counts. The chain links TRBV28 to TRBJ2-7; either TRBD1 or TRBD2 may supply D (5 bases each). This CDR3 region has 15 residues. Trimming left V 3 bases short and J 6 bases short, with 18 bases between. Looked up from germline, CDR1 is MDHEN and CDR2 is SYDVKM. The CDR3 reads CASSLGRQLLGEQYF. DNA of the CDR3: TGTGCCAGCAGTTTGGGGAGACAGTTGTTGGGCGAGCAGTACTTC. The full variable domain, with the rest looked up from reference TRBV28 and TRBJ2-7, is DVKVTQSSRYLVKRTGEKVFLECVQDMDHENMFWYRQDPGLGLRLIYFSYDVKMKEKGDIPEGYSVSREKKERFSLILESASTNQTSMYLCASSLGRQLLGEQYFGPGTRLTVT.

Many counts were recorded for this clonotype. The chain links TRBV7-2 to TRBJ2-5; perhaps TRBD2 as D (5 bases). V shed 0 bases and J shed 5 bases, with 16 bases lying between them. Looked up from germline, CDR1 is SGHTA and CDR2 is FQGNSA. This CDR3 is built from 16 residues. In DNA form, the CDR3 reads TGTGCCAGCAGCTTAGCGAGACGGGATCGGGCGGAGACCCAGTACTTC. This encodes CASSLARRDRAETQYF.

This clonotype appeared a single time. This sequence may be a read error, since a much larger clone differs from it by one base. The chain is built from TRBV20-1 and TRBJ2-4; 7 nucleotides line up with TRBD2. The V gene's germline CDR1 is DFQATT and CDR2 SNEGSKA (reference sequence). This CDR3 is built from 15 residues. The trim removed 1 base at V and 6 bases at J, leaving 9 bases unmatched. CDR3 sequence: CSARATGTTPNIQYF. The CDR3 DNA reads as TGCAGTGCTAGAGCCACCGGGACTACTCCAAACATTCAGTACTTC.

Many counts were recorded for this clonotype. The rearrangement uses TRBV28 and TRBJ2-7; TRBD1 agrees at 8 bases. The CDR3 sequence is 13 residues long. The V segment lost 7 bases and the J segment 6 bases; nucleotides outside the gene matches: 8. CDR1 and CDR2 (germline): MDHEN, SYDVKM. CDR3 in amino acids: CASTPGQVAEQYF. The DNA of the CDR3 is TGTGCCAGCACGCCGGGACAGGTAGCCGAGCAGTACTTC. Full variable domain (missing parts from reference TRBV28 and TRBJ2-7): DVKVTQSSRYLVKRTGEKVFLECVQDMDHENMFWYRQDPGLGLRLIYFSYDVKMKEKGDIPEGYSVSREKKERFSLILESASTNQTSMYLCASTPGQVAEQYFGPGTRLTVT.

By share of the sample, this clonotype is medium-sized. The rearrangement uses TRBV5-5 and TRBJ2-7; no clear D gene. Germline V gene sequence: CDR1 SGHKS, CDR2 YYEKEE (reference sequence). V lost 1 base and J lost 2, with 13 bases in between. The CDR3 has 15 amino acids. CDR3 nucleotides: TGTGCCAGCAGCTTGAAGGCAGGACCTACCTACGAGCAGTACTTC. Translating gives CASSLKAGPTYEQYF.

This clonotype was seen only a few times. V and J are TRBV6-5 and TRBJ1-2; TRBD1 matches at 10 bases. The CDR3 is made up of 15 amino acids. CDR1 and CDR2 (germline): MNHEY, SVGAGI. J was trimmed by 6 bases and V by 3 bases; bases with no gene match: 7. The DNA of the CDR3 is TGTGCCAGCAGTTATACCGACAGGGGGCGGGATGGCTACACCTTC. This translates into CASSYTDRGRDGYTF.

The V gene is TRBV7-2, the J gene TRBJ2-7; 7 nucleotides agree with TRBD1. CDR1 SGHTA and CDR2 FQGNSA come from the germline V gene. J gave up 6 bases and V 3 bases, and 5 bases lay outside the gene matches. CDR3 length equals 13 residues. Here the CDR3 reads CASSFTGAVEQYF. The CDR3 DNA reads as TGTGCCAGCAGCTTCACAGGGGCGGTCGAGCAGTACTTC.

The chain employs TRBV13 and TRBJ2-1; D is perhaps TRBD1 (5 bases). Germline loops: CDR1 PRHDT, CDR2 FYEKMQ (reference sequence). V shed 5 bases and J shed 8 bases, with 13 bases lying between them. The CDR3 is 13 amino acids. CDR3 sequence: CASSLRLGHEQFF. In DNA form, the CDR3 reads TGTGCCAGCAGCCTAAGGCTGGGGCATGAGCAGTTCTTC. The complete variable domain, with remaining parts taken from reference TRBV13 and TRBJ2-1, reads AAGVIQSPRHLIKEKRETATLKCYPIPRHDTVYWYQQGPGQDPQFLISFYEKMQSDKGSIPDRFSAQQFSDYHSELNMSSLELGDSALYFCASSLRLGHEQFFGPGTRLTVL.

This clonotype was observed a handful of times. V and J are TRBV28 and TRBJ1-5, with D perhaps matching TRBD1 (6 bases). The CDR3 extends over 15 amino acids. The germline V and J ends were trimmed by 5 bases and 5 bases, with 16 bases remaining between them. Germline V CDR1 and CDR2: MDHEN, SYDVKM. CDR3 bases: TGTGCCAGCAGTCCCACAGGGAGGGGATATCAGCCCCAGCATTTT. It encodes CASSPTGRGYQPQHF.

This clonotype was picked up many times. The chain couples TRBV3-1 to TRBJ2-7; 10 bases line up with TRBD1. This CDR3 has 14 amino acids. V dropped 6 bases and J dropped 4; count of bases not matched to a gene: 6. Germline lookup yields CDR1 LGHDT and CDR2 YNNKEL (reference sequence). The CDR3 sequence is CASSPGQGIYEQYF. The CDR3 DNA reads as TGTGCCAGCAGTCCGGGACAGGGGATATACGAGCAGTACTTC.

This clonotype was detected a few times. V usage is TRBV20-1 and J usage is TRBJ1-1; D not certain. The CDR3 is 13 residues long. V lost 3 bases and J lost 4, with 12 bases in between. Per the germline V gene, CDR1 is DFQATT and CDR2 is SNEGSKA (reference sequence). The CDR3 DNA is TGCAGTGCTAGCCCCGAATGGGGCACTGAAGCTTTCTTT. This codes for CSASPEWGTEAFF.

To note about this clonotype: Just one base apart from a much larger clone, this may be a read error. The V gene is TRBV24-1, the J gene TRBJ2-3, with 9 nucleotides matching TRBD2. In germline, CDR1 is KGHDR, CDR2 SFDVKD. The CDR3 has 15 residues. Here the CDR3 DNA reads TGTGCCACCAGGGGGAGCGGGAGGACCACAGCTACGCAGTATTTT. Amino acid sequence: CATRGSGRTTATQYF.

CDR3 nucleotide sequence: TGTGCCAGCAGGGACAGGCACACCGGGGAGCTGTTTTTT. Residues: CASRDRHTGELFF. The rearrangement joins TRBV6-1 to TRBJ2-2; 7 bases line up with TRBD1. The V segment lost 6 bases and the J segment 3 bases; nucleotides outside the gene matches: 1. This CDR3 has 13 residues. Germline-derived CDR1 and CDR2 are MNHNS and SASEGT.